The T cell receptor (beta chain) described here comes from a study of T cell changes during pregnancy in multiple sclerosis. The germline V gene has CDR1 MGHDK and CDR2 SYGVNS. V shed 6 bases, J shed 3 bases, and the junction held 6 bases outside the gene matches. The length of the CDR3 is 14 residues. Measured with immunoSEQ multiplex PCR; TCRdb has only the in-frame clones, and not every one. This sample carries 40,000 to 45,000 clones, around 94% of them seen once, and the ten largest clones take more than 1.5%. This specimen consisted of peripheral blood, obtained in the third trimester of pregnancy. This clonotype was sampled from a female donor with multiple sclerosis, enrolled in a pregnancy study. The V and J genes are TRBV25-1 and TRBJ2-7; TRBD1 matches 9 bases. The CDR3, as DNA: TGTGCCAGCAGCTATGGGACAGGGTACTACGAGCAGTACTTC. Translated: CASSYGTGYYEQYF.